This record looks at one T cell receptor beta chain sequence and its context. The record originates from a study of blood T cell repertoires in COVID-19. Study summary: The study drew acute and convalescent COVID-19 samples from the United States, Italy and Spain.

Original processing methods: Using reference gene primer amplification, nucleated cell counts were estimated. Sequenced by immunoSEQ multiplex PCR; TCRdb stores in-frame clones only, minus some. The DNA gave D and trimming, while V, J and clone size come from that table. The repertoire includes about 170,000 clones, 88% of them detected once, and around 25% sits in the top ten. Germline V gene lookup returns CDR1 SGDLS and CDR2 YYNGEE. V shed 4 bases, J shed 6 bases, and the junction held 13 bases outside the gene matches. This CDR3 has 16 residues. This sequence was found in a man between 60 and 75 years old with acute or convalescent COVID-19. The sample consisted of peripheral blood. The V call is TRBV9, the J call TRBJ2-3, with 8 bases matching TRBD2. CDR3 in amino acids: CASSPRGSGGGDTQYF. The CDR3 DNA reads TGTGCCAGCAGCCCTCGGGGAAGCGGGGGCGGGGATACGCAGTATTTT.